This TCR beta chain was recovered during a study of siplizumab effects on memory and regulatory T cells. TCRdb keeps only in-frame clones here, not all; method: immunoSEQ multiplex PCR. The sample consists of 70,000 to 95,000 clones, about 96% of them appearing once. The source of this sequence is a human donor in good health. The specimen was naive CD4+ T cells sorted from blood.

The CDR3 sequence is CASSTPDRDGGKLFF. In DNA, the CDR3 is TGTGCCAGTAGTACCCCGGACAGGGACGGTGGAAAACTGTTTTTT. This chain links TRBV19 with TRBJ1-4; 8 positions agree with TRBD1. Per germline, CDR1 LNHDA and CDR2 SQIVND (reference sequence). This CDR3 region has 15 residues. V trimming: 4 bases; J trimming: 10 bases; junction bases outside the gene matches: 11.